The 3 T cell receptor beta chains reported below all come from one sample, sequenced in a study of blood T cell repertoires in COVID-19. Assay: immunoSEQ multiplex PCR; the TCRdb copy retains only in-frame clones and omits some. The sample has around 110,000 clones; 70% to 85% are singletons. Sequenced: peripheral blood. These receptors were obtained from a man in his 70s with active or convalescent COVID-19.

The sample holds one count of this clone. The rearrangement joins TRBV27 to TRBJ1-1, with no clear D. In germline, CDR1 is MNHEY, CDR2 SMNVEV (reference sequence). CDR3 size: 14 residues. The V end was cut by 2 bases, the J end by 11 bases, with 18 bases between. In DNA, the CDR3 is TGTGCCAGCAGTTTAATCGGCACCGGAGGTGCGGCTTTCTTT. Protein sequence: CASSLIGTGGAAFF.

CDR3 region: CASSSVRGQGIRPLHF. In DNA, the CDR3 is TGTGCCAGCAGCTCAGTTCGCGGACAGGGAATTAGGCCCCTCCACTTT. The rearrangement joins TRBV7-2 to TRBJ1-6, with 8 bases matching TRBD1. Germline V gene lookup returns CDR1 SGHTA and CDR2 FQGNSA. CDR3 size: 16 residues. V was pared by 4 bases and J by 13 bases, with 15 bases of the junction left unmatched.

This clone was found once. The DNA for the CDR3 is TGTGCCAGCAGTTTACAGTTGTCTCCTGAAGCTTTCTTT. Amino acids: CASSLQLSPEAFF. The chain joins TRBV6-2 or TRBV6-3 to TRBJ1-1; unclear D gene. The V and J ends lost 4 bases and 6 bases respectively, with 12 bases between them. CDR3 length: 13 amino acids. The germline CDR1 and CDR2 sequences are MNHEY and SVGEGT.